This entry concerns a single TCR beta chain. The record originates from a study of control samples from healthy donors and cancer patients. Clones were read by immunoSEQ multiplex PCR, and TCRdb kept only the in-frame ones, dropping some. The repertoire holds under 150,000 clones, roughly 92% seen once, with about 10% in the top ten. The CDR3 loop spans 13 amino acids. V was pared by 3 bases and J by 1 base, with 4 bases between. The germline V gene encodes CDR1 LNHDA and CDR2 SQIVND (reference sequence). Sequences were obtained from blood. The V call is TRBV19, the J call TRBJ1-5; D is ambiguous. The TCR originated in a man under 40 in good health. CDR3 loop: CASSISSNQPQHF. Written as DNA, the CDR3 is TGTGCCAGTAGTATTAGCAGCAATCAGCCCCAGCATTTT.